This entry lists 14 T cell receptor beta chains sequenced from one sample in a study of blood T cells in healthy people across ages (dated by TCRdb to between 2014 and 2016). The library was prepared using 5' RACE. Sequencer: Illumina HiSeq 2500. A second PCR of roughly 6 to 12 cycles was performed with a sample-barcoded 5' primer and a J-beta primer mix. The public reads were run again by TCRdb, first through fastp at Q25 and then through MiXCR, and only productive beta chains were kept. Rows merge per CDR3 protein into single entries with the most common DNA and genes. For this sample there are roughly 800,000 distinct CDR3 sequences; 55% to 70% appear just once. Clones ranked in the top ten supply 20% to 25% of the sample. The specimen sequenced was blood. Source of these receptors: a young man in good health.

The chain couples TRBV28 to TRBJ2-7; no reliable D call. Germline assignment: CDR1 MDHEN and CDR2 SYDVKM. CDR3 size: 14 residues. V lost 2 bases and J 6 bases, leaving 14 bases between the germline ends. CDR3 loop: CASSLRGAIGEQYF. The CDR3 DNA sequence: TGTGCCAGCAGTTTAAGAGGAGCTATAGGCGAGCAGTACTTC.

This chain connects TRBV28 to TRBJ2-3, with D perhaps TRBD1 (5 bases). The CDR3 runs to 17 residues. V was clipped by 3 bases and J by 2 bases, with 18 bases between them. Germline CDR1 MDHEN, CDR2 SYDVKM. The CDR3 DNA reads as TGTGCCAGCAGTTTTCCGGACATCCCCCTCCTCACAGATACGCAGTATTTT. Translated: CASSFPDIPLLTDTQYF.

This chain uses TRBV27 with TRBJ2-7; tentative D call: TRBD2 (5 bases). The CDR3 length is 14 residues. V was pared by 2 bases and J by 3 bases, with 11 bases between. Germline V gene sequence: CDR1 MNHEY, CDR2 SMNVEV (reference sequence). This CDR3 reads CASSLGGEIYEQYF. CDR3 DNA sequence: TGTGCCAGCAGTTTAGGAGGAGAGATCTACGAGCAGTACTTC.

The gene calls are TRBV25-1 and TRBJ2-5; 8 positions agree with TRBD1. Germline CDR1 is MGHDK and CDR2 is SYGVNS. Germline trimming cut 6 bases from V and 13 bases from J; bases unmatched to any gene: 16. This CDR3 contains 14 residues. Written as DNA, the CDR3 is TGTGCCAGCAGCCCGACAGGGGTACCACAGGCCCTGTACTTC. This codes for CASSPTGVPQALYF.

This chain links TRBV29-1 with TRBJ2-4, with TRBD2 matching 11 bases. The DNA matches TRBJ2-7 better at its end, which makes the J call doubtful. Germline V gene lookup returns CDR1 SQVTM and CDR2 ANQGSEA. This CDR3 contains 16 residues. The CDR3 loop is CSVGRSGRAGIYEQYF. CDR3 bases: TGCAGCGTGGGCCGTAGCGGGAGGGCCGGGATTTACGAGCAGTACTTC.

A word on this clonotype: This could be a read error, since a much larger clone is one nucleotide away. The V call is TRBV20-1, the J call TRBJ2-7; TRBD2 might be the D (6 bases). CDR1 and CDR2 from the germline V gene are DFQATT and SNEGSKA (reference sequence). V dropped 0 bases and J dropped 5 bases, with 14 bases sitting between them. The CDR3 covers 14 residues. The CDR3 loop reads CSARDGRGTNEQYF. For the CDR3, the DNA is TGCAGTGCTAGAGATGGCCGGGGGACCAACGAGCAGTACTTC.

This clonotype was recorded only once. The V and J genes are TRBV20-1 and TRBJ1-6, with D maybe TRBD1 (6 bases). Germline V gene lookup returns CDR1 DFQATT and CDR2 SNEGSKA (reference sequence). The CDR3 is made up of 13 amino acids. The ends were cut back, 3 bases at V and 9 bases at J, with 12 bases in the middle. This chain's CDR3 is CSASGDTFSPLHF. CDR3 DNA: TGCAGTGCTAGTGGGGACACGTTTTCACCCCTCCACTTT.

The gene calls are TRBV6-6 and TRBJ2-6; TRBD2 is a possible D gene (5 bases). V was pared by 10 bases and J by 0 bases, with 16 bases between. CDR1 and CDR2 from the germline V gene are MNHNY and SVGAGI (reference sequence). This CDR3 has 16 amino acids. This CDR3 reads CATSDSSLSGANVLTF. CDR3 nucleotides: TGTGCCACTTCGGACTCCTCCCTCTCTGGGGCCAACGTCCTGACTTTC.

The chain employs TRBV30 and TRBJ1-2, with a weak D call TRBD1 (5 bases). This CDR3 has 14 amino acids. Trimming left V 0 bases short and J 9 bases short, with 17 bases between. Germline CDR1 reads GTSNPN; CDR2 reads SVGIG (reference sequence). Here the CDR3 reads CAWSVPGQGISYTF. In nucleotides, the CDR3 is TGTGCCTGGAGTGTACCAGGTCAGGGAATAAGCTACACCTTC.

This clonotype was seen only a few times. The rearrangement joins TRBV2 to TRBJ2-5; 11 nucleotides line up with TRBD1. Looked up from germline, CDR1 is SNHLY and CDR2 is FYNNEI. This CDR3 is 15 amino acids long. J lost 5 bases, V lost 7 bases, and 9 bases had no gene match. The CDR3 DNA sequence: TGTGCCAGCAACCCGGGACAGGGGGTAGGGGAGACCCAGTACTTC. Amino acid sequence: CASNPGQGVGETQYF. Combining the CDR3 with reference TRBV2 and TRBJ2-5 gives the whole variable domain EPEVTQTPSHQVTQMGQEVILRCVPISNHLYFYWYRQILGQKVEFLVSFYNNEISEKSEIFDDQFSVERPDGSNFTLKIRSTKLEDSAMYFCASNPGQGVGETQYFGPGTRLLVL.

The chain links TRBV10-3 to TRBJ2-7, with a tentative D call TRBD1 (5 bases). From germline, CDR1 is ENHRY and CDR2 SYGVKD. Trimming removed 2 bases at V and 0 bases at J, with 20 bases between. The CDR3 loop spans 18 amino acids. The CDR3 loop is CAISEKGLSSRSSYEQYF. The CDR3 DNA reads TGTGCCATCAGTGAGAAGGGGTTGAGCTCCAGGAGCTCCTACGAGCAGTACTTC.

CDR3 bases: TGCAGTGCTAGAGATCCCGCGAACACTGAAGCTTTCTTT. As protein: CSARDPANTEAFF. V is TRBV20-1 and J is TRBJ1-1; no definite D call. The CDR3 covers 13 residues. V lost 0 bases, J lost 1 base, and 6 bases lay in between. Germline V gene lookup returns CDR1 DFQATT and CDR2 SNEGSKA (reference sequence).

This clonotype was picked up one time. The chain uses TRBV6-1 and TRBJ2-1; no clear D. This CDR3 region has 15 residues. The V end lost 9 bases, the J end lost 6 bases, and 21 bases lay between the germline ends. Germline CDR1 reads MNHNS; CDR2 reads SASEGT. CDR3 residues: CASNLVATALNEQFF. Written as DNA, the CDR3 is TGTGCCAGTAACCTAGTAGCCACAGCCCTCAATGAGCAGTTCTTC.

The chain uses TRBV3-1 and TRBJ1-6; no clear D gene. V lost 1 base and J 10 bases, leaving 14 bases between the germline ends. There are 15 residues in the CDR3. Germline V gives CDR1 LGHDT, CDR2 YNNKEL (reference sequence). The CDR3 DNA reads as TGTGCCAGCAGCCAAGGTCCTCAGGCTGGCTCACCCCTCCACTTT. Its protein product is CASSQGPQAGSPLHF.